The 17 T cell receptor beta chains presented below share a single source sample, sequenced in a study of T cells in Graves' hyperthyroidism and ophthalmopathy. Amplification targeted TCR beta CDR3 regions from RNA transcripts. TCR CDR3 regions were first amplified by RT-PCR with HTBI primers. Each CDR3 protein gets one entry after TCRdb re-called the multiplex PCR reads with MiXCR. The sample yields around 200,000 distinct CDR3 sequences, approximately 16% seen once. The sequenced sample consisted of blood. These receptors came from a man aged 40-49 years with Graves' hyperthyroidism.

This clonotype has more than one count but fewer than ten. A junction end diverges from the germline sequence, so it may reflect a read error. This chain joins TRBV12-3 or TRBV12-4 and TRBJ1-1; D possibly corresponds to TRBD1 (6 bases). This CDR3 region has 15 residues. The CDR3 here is CASGLWDNRGTEASF. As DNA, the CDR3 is TGTGCCAGCGGCCTTTGGGACAATCGGGGCACTGAAGCTTCCTTT.

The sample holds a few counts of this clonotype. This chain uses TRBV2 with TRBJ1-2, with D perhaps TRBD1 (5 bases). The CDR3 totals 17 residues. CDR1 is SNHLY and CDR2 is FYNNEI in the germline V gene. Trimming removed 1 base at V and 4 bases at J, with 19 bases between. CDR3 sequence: CASSEGRGAGTPYGYTF. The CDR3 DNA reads TGTGCCAGCAGTGAAGGCCGCGGGGCCGGGACGCCCTATGGCTACACCTTC.

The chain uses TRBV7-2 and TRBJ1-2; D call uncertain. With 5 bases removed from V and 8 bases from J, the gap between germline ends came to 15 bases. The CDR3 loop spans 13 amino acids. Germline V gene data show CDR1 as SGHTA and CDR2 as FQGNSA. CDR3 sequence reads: CASSRQGSGGYTF. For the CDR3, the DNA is TGTGCCAGCAGCCGCCAAGGGAGTGGGGGCTACACCTTC.

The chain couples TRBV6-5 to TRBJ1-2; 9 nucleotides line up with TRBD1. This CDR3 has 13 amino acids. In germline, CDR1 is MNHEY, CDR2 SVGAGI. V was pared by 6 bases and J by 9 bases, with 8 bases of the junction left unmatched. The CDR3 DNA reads TGTGCCAGCAGACTCGGGACAGGGAGAAGCTACACCTTC. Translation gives CASRLGTGRSYTF.

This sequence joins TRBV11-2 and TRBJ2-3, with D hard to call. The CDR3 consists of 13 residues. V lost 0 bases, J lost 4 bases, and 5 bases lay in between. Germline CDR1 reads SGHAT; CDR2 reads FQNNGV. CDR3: CASSLDFPDTQYF. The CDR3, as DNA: TGTGCCAGCAGCTTAGATTTCCCAGATACGCAGTATTTT.

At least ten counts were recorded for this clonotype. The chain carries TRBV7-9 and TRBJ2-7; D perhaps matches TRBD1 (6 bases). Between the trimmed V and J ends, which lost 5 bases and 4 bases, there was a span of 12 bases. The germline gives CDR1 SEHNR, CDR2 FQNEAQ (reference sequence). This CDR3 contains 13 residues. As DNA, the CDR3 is TGTGCCAGCAGCCTTCAGGGGCCGTACGAGCAGTACTTC. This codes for CASSLQGPYEQYF.

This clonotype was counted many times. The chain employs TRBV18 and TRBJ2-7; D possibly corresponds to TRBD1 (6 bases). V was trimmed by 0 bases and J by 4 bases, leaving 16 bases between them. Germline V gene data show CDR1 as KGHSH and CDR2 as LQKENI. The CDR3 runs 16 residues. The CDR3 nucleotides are TGTGCCAGCTCACCACCAGGGCAGGGGATGGGGTACGAGCAGTACTTC. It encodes CASSPPGQGMGYEQYF.

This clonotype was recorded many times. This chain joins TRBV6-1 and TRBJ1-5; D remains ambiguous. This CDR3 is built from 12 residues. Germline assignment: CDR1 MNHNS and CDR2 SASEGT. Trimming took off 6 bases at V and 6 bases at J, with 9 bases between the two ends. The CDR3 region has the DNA TGTGCCAGCAGAGTTGGGGTTCAGCCCCAGCATTTT. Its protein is CASRVGVQPQHF.

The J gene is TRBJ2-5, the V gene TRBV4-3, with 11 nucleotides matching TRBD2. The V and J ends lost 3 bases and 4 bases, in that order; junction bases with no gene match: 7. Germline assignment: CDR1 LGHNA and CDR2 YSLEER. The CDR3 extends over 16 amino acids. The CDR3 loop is CASSQERLAGSETQYF. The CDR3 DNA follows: TGCGCCAGCAGCCAGGAAAGACTAGCGGGGTCAGAGACCCAGTACTTC.

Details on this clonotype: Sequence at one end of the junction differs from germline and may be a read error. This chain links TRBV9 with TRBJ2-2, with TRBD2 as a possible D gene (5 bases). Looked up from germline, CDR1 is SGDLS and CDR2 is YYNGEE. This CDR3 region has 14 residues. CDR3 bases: TGTGCCAGCAGCGTAGCTTCCTTTACCGGGGAACTGTTTTTT. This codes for CASSVASFTGELFF.

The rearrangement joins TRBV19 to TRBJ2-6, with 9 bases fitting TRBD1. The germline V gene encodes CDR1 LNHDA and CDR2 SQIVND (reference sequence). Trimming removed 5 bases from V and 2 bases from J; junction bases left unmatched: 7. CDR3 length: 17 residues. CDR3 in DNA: TGTGCCAGTAGTGGCCGGGACAGGGACGCTGGGGCCAACGTCCTGACTTTC. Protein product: CASSGRDRDAGANVLTF.

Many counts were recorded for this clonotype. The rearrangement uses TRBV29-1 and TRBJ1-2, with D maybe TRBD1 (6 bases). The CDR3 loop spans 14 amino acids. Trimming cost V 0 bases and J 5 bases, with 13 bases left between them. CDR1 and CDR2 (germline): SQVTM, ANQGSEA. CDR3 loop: CSVEDPTGLYGYTF. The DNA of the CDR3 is TGCAGCGTTGAAGACCCCACAGGGCTATATGGCTACACCTTC.

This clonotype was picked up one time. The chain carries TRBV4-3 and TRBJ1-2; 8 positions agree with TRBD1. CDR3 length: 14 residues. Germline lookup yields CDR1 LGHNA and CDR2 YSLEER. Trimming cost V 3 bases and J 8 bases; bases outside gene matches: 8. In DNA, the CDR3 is TGCGCCAGCAGCCAGGACCCCGACAGGGGCGGCTACACCTTC. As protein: CASSQDPDRGGYTF.

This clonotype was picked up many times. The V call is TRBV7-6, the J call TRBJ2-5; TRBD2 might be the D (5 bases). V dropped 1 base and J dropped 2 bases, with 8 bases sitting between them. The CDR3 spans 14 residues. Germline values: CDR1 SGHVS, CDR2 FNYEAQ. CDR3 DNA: TGTGCCAGCAGCTTAGATCCGGGGCAAGAGACCCAGTACTTC. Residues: CASSLDPGQETQYF.

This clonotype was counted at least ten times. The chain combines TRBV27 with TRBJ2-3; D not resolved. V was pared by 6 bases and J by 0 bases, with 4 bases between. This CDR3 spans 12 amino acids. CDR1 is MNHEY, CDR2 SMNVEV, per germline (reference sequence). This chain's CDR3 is CASRLSTDTQYF. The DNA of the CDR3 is TGTGCCAGCAGGCTAAGCACAGATACGCAGTATTTT.

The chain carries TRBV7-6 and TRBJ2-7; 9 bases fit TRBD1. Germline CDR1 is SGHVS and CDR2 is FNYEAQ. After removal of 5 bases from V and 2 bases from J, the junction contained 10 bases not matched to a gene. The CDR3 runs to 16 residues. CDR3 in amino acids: CASSPGQGPFPYEQYF. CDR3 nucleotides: TGTGCCAGCAGCCCAGGACAGGGGCCCTTTCCCTACGAGCAGTACTTC.

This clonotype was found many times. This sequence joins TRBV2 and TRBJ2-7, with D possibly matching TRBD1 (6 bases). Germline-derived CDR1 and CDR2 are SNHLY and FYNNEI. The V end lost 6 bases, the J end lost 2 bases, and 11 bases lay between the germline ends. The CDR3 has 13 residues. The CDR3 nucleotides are TGTGCCAGCAGGGACAGTGAAACCTACGAGCAGTACTTC. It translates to CASRDSETYEQYF.